This TCR beta chain appears in the sequencing data of a study of human T cells and chemical hapten exposure. At the level of the study: Diphenylcyclopropenone was administered weekly to the scalp of patients throughout the roughly 23-week study.

This clonotype was recorded many times. Its antigen is unknown. Regarding time point: patch test 2, 6 weeks after DPC sensitization. Treatment indicated: therapeutic diphenylcyclopropenone sensitization with weekly scalp DPC. Whole-study results and caveats: The formation of large CDR3 similarity clusters by expanded TCRs significantly exceeded that of controls.

MiXCR, applied by TCRdb to the RACE reads, yields one record per CDR3 protein. The data hold over 100,000 distinct CDR3 sequences, with 9.2% observed a single time. Germline V gene sequence: CDR1 LGHDT, CDR2 YNNKEL (reference sequence). CDR3 size: 15 residues. The J segment lost 8 bases and the V segment lost 1 base, leaving 9 bases of the junction unmatched. The chain uses TRBV3-1 and TRBJ1-2; 8 bases map to TRBD1. The sample in question was whole blood, obtained in connection with sensitization to the hapten diphenylcyclopropenone (DPC). The TCR comes from a woman in her 40s with alopecia areata. Some clones in this sample may be carry-over from other donors' samples. CDR3 residues: CASSQVTGQALGYTF. The CDR3 bases are TGTGCCAGCAGCCAAGTGACGGGACAGGCCCTAGGCTACACCTTC. Supplemented by reference TRBV3-1 and TRBJ1-2, the full variable domain reads DTAVSQTPKYLVTQMGNDKSIKCEQNLGHDTMYWYKQDSKKFLKIMFSYNNKELIINETVPNRFSPKSPDKAHLNLHINSLELGDSAVYFCASSQVTGQALGYTFGSGTRLTVV.